This TCR beta chain was captured in a study of T cell responses to AZD1222 COVID-19 vaccine (dated by TCRdb to the early 2020s). Regarding the complete study: AZD1222 recipients given second doses at about 4 weeks or at about 12 weeks were pooled, since spike-specific TCR depth and breadth were not found to differ between the two schedules. A total of over 230 trial participants underwent TCR sequencing, of whom 200 to 220 received two doses of AZD1222 and 26 received two doses of the MenACWY control vaccine. Trial participants were enrolled by age into subgroups of 18-55, 56-69 and 70-plus years, and around 150, 28 and 57 TCR-sequenced participants, respectively, were included in these subgroups. Paper-wide results and their limitations: Nearly half of unique spike-specific TCRs reportedly recognized epitopes outside regions mutated in the B.1.351 and B.1.1.7 variants. After two AZD1222 doses, spike-specific TCR breadth and depth were significantly higher than at day 0 and than in MenACWY recipients. Participants were mostly white British, with more females than males. The authors suggested clonal diversity may have been underestimated. In the small 56-69-year group, the increase in depth fell short of significance, most likely because of low power. CD4 TCRs associated with the vaccine covered the entire spike protein, and the dominant responses were in regions 160-218 and 743-854. No day 14 peak-response samples were available, so repertoires were characterized only after the peak T cell response. Conclusions about previously exposed vaccinees were limited because only six AZD1222 recipients were SARS-CoV-2 seropositive at baseline.

Turning to this clone: This receptor's antigen is unknown. The sample holds no much larger clone one base away, and base qualities are not on file.

The CDR3 regions of human TCRbeta chains were subjected to immunosequencing. On the study's bioinformatics: Repertoire TCRs were matched against a reference library of SARS-CoV-2-specific TCRs generated with the MIRA antigen-specificity platform. Breadth was defined as the fraction of unique TCRs that were SARS-CoV-2-associated, and depth was defined as the fraction of total T cells that were SARS-CoV-2-associated. Using the MIRA data, every spike-specific TCR was mapped to the spike region that the TCR reacted to and assigned to either a CD4 or a CD8 class. Log10-transformed breadth and depth values were compared by one-way ANOVA with Sidak's multiple comparisons tests. Not all clones reach the TCRdb copy of this immuneACCESS table, which keeps in-frame sequences only. Checked studies attribute under half of the gap to unresolved V genes and leave the rest unexplained. V, J and clone size were drawn from that table, and D and trimming were deduced from the DNA. For this sample there are around 250,000 clones; approximately 95% appear just once. Around 0.5% of the sample rests with the top ten.

The sample's time point label is to be understood as: baseline before first vaccination. Vaccinee samples came from UK trials COV001 and COV002, including a single-blind randomized controlled phase 2/3 trial of AZD1222 (ChAdOx1 nCoV-19) in healthy adults. For TCRbeta chain sequencing, PBMC samples from trial participants were taken at day 0 and at day 28 after the second dose. From the germline V gene, CDR1 is SQVTM and CDR2 is ANQGSEA. From its cysteine to its phenylalanine, the CDR3 spans 11 amino acids. Only CDR3 DNA remains: 33 bases, in frame from the first base. V was cut back by 7 bases and J by 7 bases, leaving a gap of 11 bases between them.

The V and J segments used are TRBV29-1 and TRBJ2-1; the D segment could be TRBD2, given 5 matching bases. This receptor was identified in an adult in good health. This specimen consisted of peripheral blood, obtained on day 0 of AZD1222 vaccination. The DNA sequence reads TGCAGCGCCCCACGGGGAAATGAGCAGTTCTTC. It specifies CSAPRGNEQFF.